This entry features one T cell receptor beta chain sequence. Unmatched junction bases numbered 5, after V lost 3 bases and J lost 0 bases. There are 16 residues in the CDR3. The germline V gene encodes CDR1 LGHNA and CDR2 YSLEER. These data come from a study of blood T cell repertoires in COVID-19. Study-level background: Italy, Spain and the United States were the sources of the convalescent and acute COVID-19 samples.

Methods used by the authors: Scientists estimated how many nucleated cells there were by amplifying reference gene primers. The assay was immunoSEQ multiplex PCR, and TCRdb's table has in-frame clones only and misses some. D and trimming were read from the DNA, whereas the V and J calls and clone size are those reported in that table. This table holds 150,000 to 200,000 clones, just over 85% found once. The chain has TRBV4-3 and TRBJ2-3; 8 bases agree with TRBD1. The receptor's source is a man over 45 with active or convalescent COVID-19. The sequencing sample was made of peripheral blood. CDR3 sequence: CASSQGWTGSTDTQYF. CDR3 in DNA: TGCGCCAGCAGCCAGGGGTGGACAGGGAGCACAGATACGCAGTATTTT.